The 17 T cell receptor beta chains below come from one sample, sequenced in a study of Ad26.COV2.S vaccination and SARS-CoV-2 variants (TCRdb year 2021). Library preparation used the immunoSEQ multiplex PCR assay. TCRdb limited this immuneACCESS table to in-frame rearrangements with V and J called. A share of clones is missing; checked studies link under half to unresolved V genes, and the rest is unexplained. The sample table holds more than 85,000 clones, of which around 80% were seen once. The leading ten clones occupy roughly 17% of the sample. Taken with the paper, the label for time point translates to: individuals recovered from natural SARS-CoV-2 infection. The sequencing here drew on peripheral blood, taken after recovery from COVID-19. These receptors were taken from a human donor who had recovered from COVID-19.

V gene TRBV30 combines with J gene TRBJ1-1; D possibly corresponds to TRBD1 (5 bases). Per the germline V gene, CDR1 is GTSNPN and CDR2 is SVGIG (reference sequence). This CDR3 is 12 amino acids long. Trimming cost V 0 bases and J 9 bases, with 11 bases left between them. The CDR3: CAWSVRGAQAFF. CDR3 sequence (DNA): TGTGCCTGGAGTGTCCGAGGGGCCCAAGCTTTCTTT.

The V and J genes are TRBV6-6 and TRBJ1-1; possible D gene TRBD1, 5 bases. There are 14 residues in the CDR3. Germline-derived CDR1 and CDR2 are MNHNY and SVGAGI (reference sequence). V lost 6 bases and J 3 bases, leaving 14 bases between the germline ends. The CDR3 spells CASSLQVGDTEAFF. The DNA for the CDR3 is TGTGCCAGCAGCCTGCAGGTGGGGGACACTGAAGCTTTCTTT.

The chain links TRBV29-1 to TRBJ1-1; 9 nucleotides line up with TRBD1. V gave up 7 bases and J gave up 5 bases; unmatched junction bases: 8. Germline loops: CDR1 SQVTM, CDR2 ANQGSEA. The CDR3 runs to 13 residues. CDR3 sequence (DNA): TGCAGCGCCATGACAGGGGGTTCGACTGAAGCTTTCTTT. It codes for CSAMTGGSTEAFF. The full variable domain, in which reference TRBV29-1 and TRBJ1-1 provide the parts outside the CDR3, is SAVISQKPSRDICQRGTSLTIQCQVDSQVTMMFWYRQQPGQSLTLIATANQGSEATYESGFVIDKFPISRPNLTFSTLTVSNMSPEDSSIYLCSAMTGGSTEAFFGQGTRLTVV.

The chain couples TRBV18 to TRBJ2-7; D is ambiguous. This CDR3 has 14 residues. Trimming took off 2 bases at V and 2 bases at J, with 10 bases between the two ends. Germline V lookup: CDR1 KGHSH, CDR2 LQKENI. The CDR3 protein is CASSPGQKPYEQYF. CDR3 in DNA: TGTGCCAGCTCACCAGGCCAGAAACCCTACGAGCAGTACTTC.

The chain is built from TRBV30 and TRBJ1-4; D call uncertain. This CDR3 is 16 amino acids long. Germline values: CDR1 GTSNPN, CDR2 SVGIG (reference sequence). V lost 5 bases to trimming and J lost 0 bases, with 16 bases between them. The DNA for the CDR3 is TGTGCCTGGGGACCGAGGGCAGCAGCAACTAATGAAAAACTGTTTTTT. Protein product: CAWGPRAAATNEKLFF.

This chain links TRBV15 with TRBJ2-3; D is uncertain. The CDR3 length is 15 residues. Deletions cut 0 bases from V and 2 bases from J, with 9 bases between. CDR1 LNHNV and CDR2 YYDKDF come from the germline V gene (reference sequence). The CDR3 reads CATSRDGVSTDTQYF. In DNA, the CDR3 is TGTGCCACCAGCAGAGATGGTGTTTCCACAGATACGCAGTATTTT.

The CDR3 DNA reads TGTGCCAGCAGGGGACAGGGGCAGGTTTTTGGCTACACCTTC. Its translation is CASRGQGQVFGYTF. The chain employs TRBV6-5 and TRBJ1-2; 10 positions agree with TRBD1. V was pared by 6 bases and J by 7 bases, with 8 bases of the junction left unmatched. CDR1 and CDR2 (germline): MNHEY, SVGAGI. The CDR3 consists of 14 residues.

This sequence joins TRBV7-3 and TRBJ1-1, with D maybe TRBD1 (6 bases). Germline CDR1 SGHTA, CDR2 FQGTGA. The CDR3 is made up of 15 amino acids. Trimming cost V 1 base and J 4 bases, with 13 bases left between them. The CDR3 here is CASSLNLGASTEAFF. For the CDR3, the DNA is TGTGCCAGCAGCTTAAATCTGGGGGCGAGCACTGAAGCTTTCTTT.

The CDR3 DNA is TGTGCCAGCAGCCATGACAGTAATGGAAACACCATATATTTT. Its translation is CASSHDSNGNTIYF. This chain uses TRBV3-1 (or the pseudogene TRBV3-2) with TRBJ1-3; TRBD1 is a possible D gene (5 bases). V lost 3 bases to trimming and J lost 3 bases, with 9 bases between them. This CDR3 has 14 amino acids. Germline CDR1 LGHDT, CDR2 YNNKEL (reference sequence).

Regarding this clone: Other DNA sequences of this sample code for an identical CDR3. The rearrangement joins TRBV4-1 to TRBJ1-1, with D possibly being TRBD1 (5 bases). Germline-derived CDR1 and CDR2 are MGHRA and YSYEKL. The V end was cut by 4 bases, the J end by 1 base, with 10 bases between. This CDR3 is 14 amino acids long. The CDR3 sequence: CASSPETGNTEAFF. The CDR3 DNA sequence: TGCGCCAGCAGCCCAGAAACAGGGAACACTGAAGCTTTCTTT.

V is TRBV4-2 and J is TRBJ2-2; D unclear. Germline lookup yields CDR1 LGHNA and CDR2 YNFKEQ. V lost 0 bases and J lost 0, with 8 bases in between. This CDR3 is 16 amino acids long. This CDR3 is CASSQDLRSNTGELFF. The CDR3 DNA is TGTGCCAGCAGCCAAGATCTTCGATCGAACACCGGGGAGCTGTTTTTT.

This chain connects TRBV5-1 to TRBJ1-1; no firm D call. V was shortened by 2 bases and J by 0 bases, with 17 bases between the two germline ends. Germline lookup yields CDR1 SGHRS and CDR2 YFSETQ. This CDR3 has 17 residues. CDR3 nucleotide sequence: TGCGCCAGCAGCTTTCAGACAACTGTTCCAATGAACACTGAAGCTTTCTTT. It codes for CASSFQTTVPMNTEAFF.

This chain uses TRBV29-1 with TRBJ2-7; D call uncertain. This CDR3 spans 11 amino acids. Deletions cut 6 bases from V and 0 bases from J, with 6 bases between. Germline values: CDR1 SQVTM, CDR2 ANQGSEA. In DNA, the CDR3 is TGCAGCGTCCGCCCCTCCTACGAGCAGTACTTC. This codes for CSVRPSYEQYF.

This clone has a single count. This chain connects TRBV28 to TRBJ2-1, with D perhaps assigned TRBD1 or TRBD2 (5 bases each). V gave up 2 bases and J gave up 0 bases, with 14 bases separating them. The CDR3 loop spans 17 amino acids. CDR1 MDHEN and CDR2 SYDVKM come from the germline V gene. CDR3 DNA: TGTGCCAGCAGTTTACCACGTCGGGGCAACTCCTACAATGAGCAGTTCTTC. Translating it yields CASSLPRRGNSYNEQFF.

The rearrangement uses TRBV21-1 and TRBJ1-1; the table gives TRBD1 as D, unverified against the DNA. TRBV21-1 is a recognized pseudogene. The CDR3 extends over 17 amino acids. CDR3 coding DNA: TGTGCCAGCAGCAATGACAGGGGGCGCAGCCTGAACACTGAAGCTTTCTTT. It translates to CASSNDRGRSLNTEAFF.

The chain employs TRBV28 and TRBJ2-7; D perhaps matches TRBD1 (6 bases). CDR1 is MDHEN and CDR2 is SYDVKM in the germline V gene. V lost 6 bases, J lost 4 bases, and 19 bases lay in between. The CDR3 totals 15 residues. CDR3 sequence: CASREQGNQFYEQYF. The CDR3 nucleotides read TGTGCCAGCAGAGAACAGGGCAACCAATTTTACGAGCAGTACTTC.

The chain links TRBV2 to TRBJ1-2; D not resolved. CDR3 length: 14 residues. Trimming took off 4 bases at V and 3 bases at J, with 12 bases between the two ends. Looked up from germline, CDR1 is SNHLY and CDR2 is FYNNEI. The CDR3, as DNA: TGTGCCAGCAGTGCAAGCCCGACATACTATGGCTACACCTTC. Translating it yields CASSASPTYYGYTF. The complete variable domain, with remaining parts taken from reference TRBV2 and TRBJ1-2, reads EPEVTQTPSHQVTQMGQEVILRCVPISNHLYFYWYRQILGQKVEFLVSFYNNEISEKSEIFDDQFSVERPDGSNFTLKIRSTKLEDSAMYFCASSASPTYYGYTFGSGTRLTVV.